This TCR beta chain was sequenced for a study of blood T cell repertoires in COVID-19. Background on the study: COVID-19 samples from acute and convalescent phases originated in the United States, Italy and Spain. T cells, B-cell-depleted T cells, or PBMCs provided the cDNA or gDNA that served as material.

Per the original data handling: Reference gene primer amplification gave nucleated cell count estimates. Only in-frame clones appear in the TCRdb table, and some are missing; sequencing was by immunoSEQ multiplex PCR. The DNA gave D and trimming, while V, J and clone size come from that table. Of over 130,000 clones listed, about 77% were seen once; the top ten hold around 9.5%. CDR1 is SGHTA and CDR2 is FQGNSA in the germline V gene. The V gene lost 1 base and the J gene lost 5 bases, with 8 bases spanning the gap. The CDR3 has 13 residues. V is TRBV7-2 and J is TRBJ1-1; D remains unclear. Sequencing was performed on peripheral blood. This TCR was recovered from a woman aged 50 to 60 with active or convalescent COVID-19. In DNA, the CDR3 is TGTGCCAGCAGCTTAGTCCCGGGGACTGAAGCTTTCTTT. It is translated as CASSLVPGTEAFF.